A selection of T cell receptor beta chains follows, all from one sample in a study of T cell responses to AZD1222 COVID-19 vaccine. This table comes from immunoSEQ multiplex PCR, and its TCRdb copy is limited to in-frame clones, with some not included. Here the sample spans approximately 140,000 clones, around 90% being singletons. This specimen consisted of peripheral blood, obtained on day 0 of AZD1222 vaccination. The receptors were sampled from an adult in good health. Each CDR3 is given with its conserved first and last residue. The D gene is left open where the match is weak. The listing skips clone size in some rows; elsewhere it reads once, few, many or a size class.

j_call | v_call | clone_size | cdr3_length | d_call | cdr3_nt | cdr3_aa
TRBJ1-5 | TRBV27 | once | 13 | - | TGTGCCAGCAGGGTCGGGGTTGATCAGCCCCAGCATTTT | CASRVGVDQPQHF
TRBJ1-2 | TRBV6-2/TRBV6-3 | - | 18 | - | TGTGCCAGCAGCTCAGAATTATTCCTCACGAGGAAAATCTATGGCTACACCTTC | CASSSELFLTRKIYGYTF
TRBJ2-5 | TRBV6-5 | once | 16 | TRBD2 | TGTGCCAGCAGTTACTCGACGGGGGGAGCTGGGGAGACCCAGTACTTC | CASSYSTGGAGETQYF
TRBJ1-1 | TRBV11-1 | - | 11 | - | TGTGCCAGCAGCCAACCCACTGAAGCTTTCTTT | CASSQPTEAFF
TRBJ2-1 | TRBV7-7 | - | 14 | - | TGTGCCAGCAGCTTATCCAGCTCTTGGGATGAGCAGTTCTTC | CASSLSSSWDEQFF
TRBJ2-5 | TRBV30 | - | 13 | - | TGTGCCTGGAGTGTACTAGGTCAAGAGACCCAGTACTTC | CAWSVLGQETQYF
TRBJ2-7 | TRBV6-5 | - | 15 | - | TGTGCCAGCAGTTCAAGGTCGTTTGGAAGCTACGAGCAGTACTTC | CASSSRSFGSYEQYF
TRBJ2-1 | TRBV25-1 | - | 16 | - | TGTGCCAGCAGTGGAATTGGAGGACGGGACCACAATGAGCAGTTCTTC | CASSGIGGRDHNEQFF
TRBJ1-5 | TRBV19 | - | 12 | - | TGTGCCAGTAGGGGACATGATCAGCCCCAGCATTTT | CASRGHDQPQHF
TRBJ1-1 | TRBV4-2 | - | 16 | - | TGTGCCAGCAGCCAAGAAGAGGGCGGTGGAAACACTGAAGCTTTCTTT | CASSQEEGGGNTEAFF
TRBJ2-7 | TRBV6-5 | - | 14 | - | TGTGCCAGCCATAGAGAGGCTGTGGAGGGCGAGCAGTACTTC | CASHREAVEGEQYF
TRBJ2-7 | TRBV11-2 | few | 15 | TRBD2 | TGTGCCAGCAGCCCACCCGGACTAGCGGGCCACGAGCAGTACTTC | CASSPPGLAGHEQYF
TRBJ2-1 | TRBV9 | - | 17 | TRBD2 | TGTGCCAGCAGCCGTCAGACTAGCGGAGCTACCTACAATGAGCAGTTCTTC | CASSRQTSGATYNEQFF
TRBJ2-7 | TRBV27 | - | 15 | - | TGTGCCAGCAGTTTAGACAGGTCGGGCTCCTACGAGCAGTACTTC | CASSLDRSGSYEQYF
TRBJ2-1 | TRBV7-9 | - | 15 | - | TGTGCCAGCAGCTTAGTGGGACTCAAATACAATGAGCAGTTCTTC | CASSLVGLKYNEQFF
TRBJ2-2 | TRBV20-1 | - | 11 | - | TGCAGTGCTGGTAACACCGGGGAGCTGTTTTTT | CSAGNTGELFF
TRBJ2-7 | TRBV7-9 | - | 15 | - | TGTGCCAGCAGCCTACCCACAGTTACTTACTACGAGCAGTACTTC | CASSLPTVTYYEQYF
TRBJ1-4 | TRBV5-1 | few | 16 | - | TGCGCCAGCAGCTTGGACGGAGGGCAGACTAATGAAAAACTGTTTTTT | CASSLDGGQTNEKLFF
TRBJ2-3 | TRBV27 | - | 16 | - | TGTGCCAGCAGTTTACGACTAGTCCTTAGCCCAGATACGCAGTATTTT | CASSLRLVLSPDTQYF
TRBJ1-3 | TRBV6-5 | - | 14 | - | TGTGCCAGCAGCCCAGGGGCATCCGGAAACACCATATATTTT | CASSPGASGNTIYF
TRBJ1-5 | TRBV28 | - | 14 | - | TGTGCCAGCAGGGATGCGGGCAGCAATCAGCCCCAGCATTTT | CASRDAGSNQPQHF
TRBJ2-7 | TRBV7-9 | - | 14 | TRBD2 | TGTGCCAGCAGCTTAGTGGCGGGAGGTGGCGAGCAGTACTTC | CASSLVAGGGEQYF
TRBJ1-5 | TRBV19 | - | 17 | - | TGTGCCAGTAGTTTCGGCCGCGGGGGGATAAGCAATCAGCCCCAGCATTTT | CASSFGRGGISNQPQHF
TRBJ1-5 | TRBV19 | - | 15 | - | TGTGCCAGTAGTATTATTATGCTTAGCAATCAGCCCCAGCATTTT | CASSIIMLSNQPQHF
TRBJ2-3 | TRBV12-5 | - | 18 | TRBD2 | TGTGCTAGTGGTTCGCCGGGACTAGCGGGAGTATGGCCAGATACGCAGTATTTT | CASGSPGLAGVWPDTQYF
TRBJ2-7 | TRBV11-2 | - | 17 | TRBD2 | TGTGCCAGCAGCCCATATCTTACGGCTAGCGGGATCTACGAGCAGTACTTC | CASSPYLTASGIYEQYF
TRBJ2-1 | TRBV4-1 | once | 15 | TRBD1 | TGCGCCAGCAGCCAAGCACAGGGGCTAAACAATGAGCAGTTCTTC | CASSQAQGLNNEQFF
TRBJ2-1 | TRBV5-4 | - | 13 | TRBD1 | TGTGCCAGCAGCTTGCAGGGGGCCGATGAGCAGTTCTTC | CASSLQGADEQFF
TRBJ2-3 | TRBV11-2 | - | 16 | TRBD1 | TGTGCCAGCAGCTCAACCGGGACAGGATCCACAGATACGCAGTATTTT | CASSSTGTGSTDTQYF
TRBJ2-1 | TRBV1 | once | 19 | - | TGCACCAGCAGCCAAGGAGGTAGGGGGCGGGAGCCCCACTACAATGAGCAGTTCTTC | CTSSQGGRGREPHYNEQFF
TRBJ1-2 | TRBV19 | - | 13 | - | TGTGCCAGTACCTTGACAGCTAACTATGGCTACACCTTC | CASTLTANYGYTF
TRBJ2-1 | TRBV18 | - | 16 | - | TGTGCCAGCTCACCACATGGCGGGGGCACCTACAATGAGCAGTTCTTC | CASSPHGGGTYNEQFF
TRBJ2-1 | TRBV5-1 | - | 11 | - | TGCGCCAGCAGTTCAAGCAGTGAGCAGTTCTTC | CASSSSSEQFF
TRBJ1-4 | TRBV7-6 | - | 14 | - | TGTGCCAGCAGCGCTAAGTTGAGAAATGAAAAACTGTTTTTT | CASSAKLRNEKLFF
TRBJ2-5 | TRBV29-1 | - | 18 | TRBD2 | TGCAGCGTTGAAGGCCTGGTCGGGGGGATAGCGGGAGGGGAGACCCAGTACTTC | CSVEGLVGGIAGGETQYF
TRBJ2-2 | TRBV29-1 | once | 14 | TRBD1 | TGCAGCGTGGCTCGACAGGGGAACACCGGGGAGCTGTTTTTT | CSVARQGNTGELFF
TRBJ2-3 | TRBV14 | - | 13 | - | TGTGCCAGCAGTCTACGATTTTCCGATACGCAGTATTTT | CASSLRFSDTQYF
TRBJ2-5 | TRBV15 | - | 15 | - | TGTGCCACCAGCAGTTCTGGGGGGCAGGGCGAGACCCAGTACTTC | CATSSSGGQGETQYF
TRBJ2-3 | TRBV7-9 | - | 12 | - | TGTGCCAGCAGCCAAGGGGGGGATACGCAGTATTTT | CASSQGGDTQYF
TRBJ1-4 | TRBV4-3 | - | 17 | - | TGCGCCAGCAGCCATGGTCATTTGCAGGCAACTAATGAAAAACTGTTTTTT | CASSHGHLQATNEKLFF
TRBJ2-3 | TRBV27 | - | 17 | TRBD2 | TGTGCCAGCAGTCCGATAGCGGGAGGGCCAATTTCGGATACGCAGTATTTT | CASSPIAGGPISDTQYF
TRBJ2-3 | TRBV7-2 | - | 14 | - | TGTGCCAGCAGCTTAGCGCCCGGGCCGGATACGCAGTATTTT | CASSLAPGPDTQYF
TRBJ1-1 | TRBV7-9 | - | 12 | - | TGTGCCAGCAGCTTGGGTTACACTGAAGCTTTCTTT | CASSLGYTEAFF
TRBJ1-6 | TRBV11-2 | - | 15 | - | TGTGCCAGCAGCCGCCGACGGACCGATAATTCACCCCTCCACTTT | CASSRRRTDNSPLHF
TRBJ2-3 | TRBV30 | - | 15 | - | TGTGCCTGGAGCCCGTCGCGCGCTTTCACAGATACGCAGTATTTT | CAWSPSRAFTDTQYF
TRBJ2-1 | TRBV11-1 | - | 16 | TRBD2 | TGTGCCAGCAGCTCGTTAGCGGGGACGACCTACAATGAGCAGTTCTTC | CASSSLAGTTYNEQFF
TRBJ2-1 | TRBV7-9 | - | 16 | TRBD2 | TGTGCCAGCAGCCCACCCGGGACTAGCTTTGGGAATGAGCAGTTCTTC | CASSPPGTSFGNEQFF